The T cell receptor (beta chain) under discussion was sequenced for a study of blood T cells in healthy people across ages. General study findings and limits: With age, beta diversity per million T cells declined roughly linearly, significantly by 40 to 50. In the absence of known donor CMV status, changes in expanded clonotypes were possibly confounded.

This clonotype was recorded only once. No antigen is known for it. Using a J-beta primer mix together with a sample-barcoded 5' primer, a second PCR was run for roughly 6 to 11 cycles. CDR3-containing paired-end reads numbering at least 3 million came from each sample. TCRdb re-derived calls from the 5' RACE reads in MiXCR, one entry per CDR3 protein. Among 1.5 million to 2 million distinct CDR3 sequences listed, around 50% were seen once. The germline V gene encodes CDR1 SGHAT and CDR2 FQNNGV. Trimming removed 5 bases at V and 0 bases at J, with 10 bases between. This CDR3 is 14 amino acids long. Material for sequencing was blood. This TCR came from a woman aged 35 to 49 in good health. The chain employs TRBV11-2 and TRBJ1-1; D gene uncertain. The CDR3 sequence is CASSVRVLNTEAFF. The DNA of the CDR3 is TGTGCCAGCAGCGTACGGGTCTTGAACACTGAAGCTTTCTTT. Full variable domain (rest looked up from reference TRBV11-2 and TRBJ1-1): EAGVAQSPRYKIIEKRQSVAFWCNPISGHATLYWYQQILGQGPKLLIQFQNNGVVDDSQLPKDRFSAERLKGVDSTLKIQPAKLEDSAVYLCASSVRVLNTEAFFGQGTRLTVV.